Listed below are T cell receptor beta chains from one sample, sequenced in a study of blood T cells in healthy people across ages. TCRdb itself ran the 5' RACE reads through MiXCR, one entry per CDR3 protein. The sample contains 650,000 to 900,000 distinct CDR3 sequences, roughly 60% of which appear only once. Sequencing was carried out using blood. The receptor source for this set is a young man in good health. The CDR3 runs from the conserved cysteine through the conserved F or W. The D gene is left open where the match is weak. Clone size is shown for a subset of rows, as once, few, many or a class of expanded clone.

d_call: NA; v_call: TRBV27; clone_size: NA; j_call: TRBJ2-3; cdr3_aa: CTSTSALRTRIGHTQYF; cdr3_nt: TGTACCAGCACCTCCGCCCTCCGGACAAGAATTGGGCATACGCAGTATTTT
d_call: NA; v_call: TRBV27; clone_size: NA; j_call: TRBJ1-5; cdr3_aa: CASSVEGVNQPQHF; cdr3_nt: TGTGCCAGCAGTGTAGAGGGAGTCAATCAGCCCCAGCATTTT
d_call: NA; v_call: TRBV6-1; clone_size: few; j_call: TRBJ1-4; cdr3_aa: CASSKPTNSIKANEKLFF; cdr3_nt: TGTGCCAGCAGTAAACCGACTAATAGTATTAAGGCTAATGAAAAACTGTTTTTT
d_call: NA; v_call: TRBV4-3; clone_size: few; j_call: TRBJ1-4; cdr3_aa: CASSQAEGVNEKLFF; cdr3_nt: TGCGCCAGCAGCCAAGCAGAGGGGGTTAATGAAAAACTGTTTTTT
d_call: NA; v_call: TRBV15; clone_size: few; j_call: TRBJ2-5; cdr3_aa: CATSRDRVLRETQYF; cdr3_nt: TGTGCCACCAGCAGGGACCGGGTCCTAAGGGAGACCCAGTACTTC
d_call: NA; v_call: TRBV27; clone_size: NA; j_call: TRBJ2-2; cdr3_aa: CAILGNTGELFF; cdr3_nt: TGTGCCATCTTGGGGAACACCGGGGAGCTGTTTTTT
d_call: NA; v_call: TRBV29-1; clone_size: NA; j_call: TRBJ2-1; cdr3_aa: CSVGWDNEQFF; cdr3_nt: TGCAGCGTCGGTTGGGACAATGAGCAGTTCTTC
d_call: NA; v_call: TRBV30; clone_size: NA; j_call: TRBJ2-2; cdr3_aa: CAWSSRFTGELFF; cdr3_nt: TGTGCCTGGAGTAGTCGGTTCACCGGGGAGCTGTTTTTT
d_call: NA; v_call: TRBV27; clone_size: NA; j_call: TRBJ2-7; cdr3_aa: CASRPRSYGYEQYF; cdr3_nt: TGTGCCAGCAGGCCCCGAAGTTACGGCTACGAGCAGTACTTC
d_call: TRBD1; v_call: TRBV29-1; clone_size: NA; j_call: TRBJ2-5; cdr3_aa: CSVSGTGGIFETQYF; cdr3_nt: TGCAGCGTTTCCGGAACAGGGGGCATTTTTGAGACCCAGTACTTC
d_call: TRBD1; v_call: TRBV12-3/TRBV12-4; clone_size: once; j_call: TRBJ2-7; cdr3_aa: CASSTGTAQQYF; cdr3_nt: TGTGCCAGCAGTACCGGGACAGCCCAGCAGTACTTC
d_call: TRBD2; v_call: TRBV30; clone_size: NA; j_call: TRBJ2-1; cdr3_aa: CAWSGSPSGAYGEQFF; cdr3_nt: TGTGCCTGGAGTGGATCGCCTAGCGGGGCCTATGGGGAGCAGTTCTTC
d_call: NA; v_call: TRBV12-5; clone_size: NA; j_call: TRBJ1-1; cdr3_aa: CASGLVKTGTEGENTEAFF; cdr3_nt: TGTGCTAGTGGTTTGGTAAAGACCGGTACCGAGGGGGAGAACACTGAAGCTTTCTTT
d_call: TRBD1; v_call: TRBV20-1; clone_size: once; j_call: TRBJ1-1; cdr3_aa: CSAKGQPNTEAFF; cdr3_nt: TGCAGTGCTAAGGGACAGCCGAACACTGAAGCTTTCTTT
d_call: NA; v_call: TRBV12-3/TRBV12-4; clone_size: NA; j_call: TRBJ1-1; cdr3_aa: CASSPVGRMGPMNTEAFF; cdr3_nt: TGTGCCAGCAGTCCCGTCGGAAGGATGGGGCCTATGAACACTGAAGCTTTCTTT
d_call: NA; v_call: TRBV5-4; clone_size: NA; j_call: TRBJ2-6; cdr3_aa: CASSLGDGISGANVLTF; cdr3_nt: TGTGCCAGCAGCTTGGGGGACGGCATCTCTGGGGCCAACGTCCTGACTTTC
d_call: TRBD1; v_call: TRBV7-2; clone_size: NA; j_call: TRBJ1-5; cdr3_aa: CASSSRTGRGQPQHF; cdr3_nt: TGTGCCAGCAGCTCTCGGACAGGGCGGGGTCAGCCCCAGCATTTT
d_call: TRBD2; v_call: TRBV7-9; clone_size: NA; j_call: TRBJ2-1; cdr3_aa: CASSKLAGGPSTYNEQFF; cdr3_nt: TGTGCCAGCAGCAAACTAGCGGGGGGCCCCTCCACCTACAATGAGCAGTTCTTC
d_call: TRBD1; v_call: TRBV7-2; clone_size: once; j_call: TRBJ2-5; cdr3_aa: CASRSDRVQETQYF; cdr3_nt: TGTGCCAGCAGATCCGACAGGGTGCAAGAGACCCAGTACTTC
d_call: TRBD1; v_call: TRBV28; clone_size: NA; j_call: TRBJ2-7; cdr3_aa: CASRTGGYTYEQYF; cdr3_nt: TGTGCCAGCAGAACAGGGGGGTATACCTACGAGCAGTACTTC
d_call: NA; v_call: TRBV5-1; clone_size: NA; j_call: TRBJ2-1; cdr3_aa: CASSLARATNEQFF; cdr3_nt: TGCGCCAGCAGCTTGGCTCGGGCAACCAATGAGCAGTTCTTC
d_call: NA; v_call: TRBV7-2; clone_size: few; j_call: TRBJ2-1; cdr3_aa: CASSTRQAVDEQFF; cdr3_nt: TGTGCCAGCAGCACGCGACAAGCTGTAGATGAGCAGTTCTTC
d_call: NA; v_call: TRBV6-2/TRBV6-3; clone_size: NA; j_call: TRBJ1-1; cdr3_aa: CASSSGGRRTEAFF; cdr3_nt: TGTGCCAGCTCCTCCGGGGGGCGACGGACTGAAGCTTTCTTT
d_call: TRBD1; v_call: TRBV20-1; clone_size: NA; j_call: TRBJ2-1; cdr3_aa: CSAERTGPYNEQFF; cdr3_nt: TGCAGTGCTGAACGGACAGGGCCTTACAATGAGCAGTTCTTC
d_call: TRBD1; v_call: TRBV6-6; clone_size: NA; j_call: TRBJ1-1; cdr3_aa: CASSWDRETNTEAFF; cdr3_nt: TGTGCCAGCAGTTGGGACAGGGAGACTAACACTGAAGCTTTCTTT
d_call: NA; v_call: TRBV7-2; clone_size: NA; j_call: TRBJ2-7; cdr3_aa: CACSLDFGQYNTYEQYF; cdr3_nt: TGTGCCTGCAGCTTAGATTTCGGGCAGTATAATACCTACGAGCAGTACTTC
d_call: NA; v_call: TRBV29-1; clone_size: few; j_call: TRBJ2-3; cdr3_aa: CSVEDLDGDSTDTQYF; cdr3_nt: TGCAGCGTTGAAGATTTGGACGGGGATTCCACAGATACGCAGTATTTT
d_call: NA; v_call: TRBV15; clone_size: NA; j_call: TRBJ2-3; cdr3_aa: CATSNGDTQYF; cdr3_nt: TGTGCCACCAGCAACGGGGATACGCAGTATTTT
d_call: NA; v_call: TRBV20-1; clone_size: NA; j_call: TRBJ2-7; cdr3_aa: CSALVVYEQYF; cdr3_nt: TGCAGTGCCCTCGTGGTCTACGAGCAGTACTTC
d_call: NA; v_call: TRBV6-5; clone_size: few; j_call: TRBJ1-2; cdr3_aa: CASSYSGNNYGYTF; cdr3_nt: TGTGCCAGCAGTTACTCGGGTAATAACTATGGCTACACCTTC
d_call: NA; v_call: TRBV7-2; clone_size: few; j_call: TRBJ1-2; cdr3_aa: CASSSQNSRILYGYTF; cdr3_nt: TGTGCCAGCAGCTCACAAAATTCCAGGATTCTCTATGGCTACACCTTC
d_call: TRBD1; v_call: TRBV5-1; clone_size: NA; j_call: TRBJ2-7; cdr3_aa: CASSVDRAHEQYF; cdr3_nt: TGCGCCAGCAGCGTGGACAGGGCCCACGAGCAGTACTTC
d_call: NA; v_call: TRBV5-6; clone_size: NA; j_call: TRBJ2-7; cdr3_aa: CASSVDITYEQYF; cdr3_nt: TGTGCCAGCAGCGTTGATATAACATACGAGCAGTACTTC
d_call: NA; v_call: TRBV27; clone_size: NA; j_call: TRBJ2-1; cdr3_aa: CASSLFQGTTEQFF; cdr3_nt: TGTGCCAGCAGTTTATTTCAGGGAACGACTGAGCAGTTCTTC
d_call: NA; v_call: TRBV7-6; clone_size: NA; j_call: TRBJ2-7; cdr3_aa: CASSRLSGSDEQYF; cdr3_nt: TGTGCCAGCAGTCGCCTTTCAGGGAGCGACGAGCAGTACTTC
d_call: NA; v_call: TRBV10-3; clone_size: NA; j_call: TRBJ2-6; cdr3_aa: CAISGGTNPGANVLTF; cdr3_nt: TGTGCCATCAGTGGAGGGACAAACCCTGGGGCCAACGTCCTGACTTTC
d_call: NA; v_call: TRBV6-4; clone_size: NA; j_call: TRBJ2-1; cdr3_aa: CASSPAPSRTGYNEQFF; cdr3_nt: TGTGCCAGCAGTCCCGCGCCTTCGCGAACCGGTTACAATGAGCAGTTCTTC
d_call: TRBD1; v_call: TRBV10-3; clone_size: few; j_call: TRBJ1-4; cdr3_aa: CAISRGQGSTNEKLFF; cdr3_nt: TGTGCCATCAGCCGGGGACAGGGCTCAACTAATGAAAAACTGTTTTTT
d_call: NA; v_call: TRBV7-2; clone_size: NA; j_call: TRBJ2-5; cdr3_aa: CVSSLFVGETQYF; cdr3_nt: TGTGTCAGCAGCTTATTTGTTGGGGAGACCCAGTACTTC
d_call: NA; v_call: TRBV4-3; clone_size: few; j_call: TRBJ1-1; cdr3_aa: CASSRQVTTEAFF; cdr3_nt: TGCGCCAGCAGCCGGCAGGTGACCACTGAAGCTTTCTTT
d_call: NA; v_call: TRBV10-2; clone_size: NA; j_call: TRBJ1-5; cdr3_aa: CASNDWGAGWNQPQHF; cdr3_nt: TGCGCCAGCAACGATTGGGGCGCGGGATGGAATCAGCCCCAGCATTTT
d_call: NA; v_call: TRBV6-5; clone_size: NA; j_call: TRBJ2-7; cdr3_aa: CASSYSKGAHEQYF; cdr3_nt: TGTGCCAGCAGTTACTCGAAAGGGGCCCACGAGCAGTACTTC
d_call: NA; v_call: TRBV3-1; clone_size: NA; j_call: TRBJ2-1; cdr3_aa: CASSQDFSYNEQFF; cdr3_nt: TGTGCCAGCAGCCAAGACTTCTCCTACAATGAGCAGTTCTTC
d_call: NA; v_call: TRBV4-2; clone_size: NA; j_call: TRBJ2-1; cdr3_aa: CASSQEPRVRGGDEQFF; cdr3_nt: TGTGCCAGCAGCCAAGAGCCGCGGGTTAGAGGGGGGGATGAGCAGTTCTTC
d_call: NA; v_call: TRBV4-3; clone_size: NA; j_call: TRBJ2-4; cdr3_aa: CASSQGGRGADIQYF; cdr3_nt: TGCGCCAGCAGCCAAGGGGGGCGGGGTGCGGACATTCAGTACTTC
d_call: TRBD2; v_call: TRBV20-1; clone_size: few; j_call: TRBJ2-1; cdr3_aa: CSAPGTSGHNEQFF; cdr3_nt: TGCAGTGCCCCCGGGACTAGCGGACACAATGAGCAGTTCTTC
d_call: NA; v_call: TRBV6-4; clone_size: NA; j_call: TRBJ2-5; cdr3_aa: CAGRVANEQYF; cdr3_nt: TGTGCCGGCAGGGTGGCCAATGAGCAGTACTTC
d_call: TRBD1; v_call: TRBV9; clone_size: NA; j_call: TRBJ2-7; cdr3_aa: CASSGTTGAYEQYF; cdr3_nt: TGTGCCAGCAGCGGGACGACAGGGGCCTACGAGCAGTACTTC